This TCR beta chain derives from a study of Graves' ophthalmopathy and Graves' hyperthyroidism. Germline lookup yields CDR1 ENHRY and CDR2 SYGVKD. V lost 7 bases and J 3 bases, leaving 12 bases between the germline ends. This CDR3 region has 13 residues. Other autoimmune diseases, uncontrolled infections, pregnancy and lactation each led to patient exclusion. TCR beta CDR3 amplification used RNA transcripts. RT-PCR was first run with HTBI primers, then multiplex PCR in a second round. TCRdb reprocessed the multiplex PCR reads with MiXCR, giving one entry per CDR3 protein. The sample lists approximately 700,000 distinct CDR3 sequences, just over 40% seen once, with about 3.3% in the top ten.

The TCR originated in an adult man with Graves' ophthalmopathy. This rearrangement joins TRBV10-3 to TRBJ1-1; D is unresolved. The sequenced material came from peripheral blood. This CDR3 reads CAINAETYTEAFF. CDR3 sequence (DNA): TGTGCCATCAATGCCGAAACTTACACTGAAGCTTTCTTT.